Included here is one T cell receptor (beta chain) sequence, with context. Its specificity is unknown. Losses at the gene ends were 0 bases for V and 4 bases for J; bases not matched to a gene: 3. Germline-derived CDR1 and CDR2 are SGHDT and YYEEEE. The CDR3 is 14 amino acids. With 60 Vbeta and 13 Jbeta primers, the PCR was carried out. Only in-frame clones appear in the TCRdb table, and some are missing; sequencing was by immunoSEQ multiplex PCR. Of about 190,000 clones listed, roughly 88% are singletons. The source of the sample is a study of cytomegalovirus exposure and HLA in healthy donors. Study-level findings and limits: CMV serostatus stood as the only immune exposure information on hand. Researchers left out some V segments, among them TRBV6-2 and TRBV6-3, as indistinguishable.

Sequencing was carried out using PBMCs. The receptor's source is a boy between 2 and 10 years old in good health and CMV-seronegative. The V call is TRBV5-6, the J call TRBJ1-1; 7 positions match TRBD1. The CDR3 nucleotides read TGTGCCAGCAGCTTGGAAGCAGGGGGCACTGAAGCTTTCTTT. Amino acid sequence: CASSLEAGGTEAFF.